This TCR beta chain was observed in a study of T cell clonotyping in hematopoietic cell transplantation. Between the trimmed V and J ends, which lost 8 bases and 4 bases, there was a span of 8 bases. Germline values: CDR1 SGHRS, CDR2 YFSETQ. This CDR3 region has 11 residues. Measured with immunoSEQ multiplex PCR; TCRdb has only the in-frame clones, and not every one. This sample has under 12,000 clones; around half occur once, and the top ten carry around 9%. This clone has only a few counts. The gene calls are TRBV5-1 and TRBJ2-3; D not resolved. The specimen was PBMCs, collected 30 days after allogeneic stem cell transplant. The sequence was collected from a male patient aged 45-60 years who had an allogeneic stem cell transplant from an unrelated donor, so the T cells may come from the graft donor. Some clones in this sample may be carry-over from other donors' samples. The CDR3, as DNA: TGCGCCAGTAGCCAGGCAGATACGCAGTATTTT. Translation gives CASSQADTQYF.